The entry below gives a single T cell receptor (beta chain) sequence along with its context. The antigen is not known. Trimming at V came to 6 bases and at J to 3 bases, leaving 10 bases not matched to a gene. Germline values: CDR1 KGHSH, CDR2 LQKENI. The CDR3 sequence is 15 residues long. The data stem from a study of vaccination effects on CD4 cells after COVID-19. Viral peptide pools were used in the ViraFEST assay to expand antigen-specific CD4+ T cells, and sequencing came afterward. When roughly eleven days of culture had elapsed, CD4+ T cells were isolated. Testing of the vaccine recipients showed negative nucleocapsid antibodies and no prior SARS-CoV-2 infection. Culturing of about 2 million PBMC per well took place with around 9.6 IU/ml IL-2 and about 9.3 ug/ml peptides. Profiled with immunoSEQ multiplex PCR; TCRdb holds only in-frame clones, not every one. The sample gives some 31,000 clones, around 78% of which show up once; roughly 27% is in the top ten.

The specimen comprised CD4+ T cells from PBMCs cultured with HCoV-OC43 spike peptides, sampled before COVID-19 vaccination. The subset is: HCoV-OC43 spike overlapping peptide pool stimulation. This TCR was recovered from a human donor who received a COVID-19 vaccine. This chain connects TRBV18 to TRBJ2-7; 8 bases line up with TRBD2. For the CDR3, the DNA is TGTGCCAGCTCCCCCCAGCGGGAGTCGGTCTACGAGCAGTACTTC. Protein product: CASSPQRESVYEQYF.